The 30 T cell receptor beta chains below were found in one sample sequenced in a study of T cell responses to AZD1222 COVID-19 vaccine. The method was immunoSEQ multiplex PCR; TCRdb's version includes in-frame clones alone and lacks a portion of them. The profile shows about 140,000 clones, 85% to 95% of them singletons. Here the sequenced sample was peripheral blood, taken after recovery from COVID-19. The source is an adult who had recovered from COVID-19.

A word on this clone: Other DNA sequences in this sample translate to the same CDR3. The gene calls are TRBV6-5 and TRBJ1-5, with no clear D. The CDR3 contains 16 residues. V was pared by 0 bases and J by 4 bases, with 13 bases between. Germline CDR1 reads MNHEY; CDR2 reads SVGAGI. The CDR3 DNA reads TGTGCCAGCAGTTACTCGGGCAGCGGTGGGAATCAGCCCCAGCATTTT. This codes for CASSYSGSGGNQPQHF.

J is TRBJ1-2 and V is TRBV19; tentatively, D is TRBD1 (6 bases). Germline V CDR1 and CDR2: LNHDA, SQIVND (reference sequence). With 9 bases removed from V and 7 bases from J, the gap between germline ends came to 18 bases. CDR3 size: 13 residues. CDR3 in DNA: TGTGCCAGCTTGAACAGGGATGGCTCTGGCTACACCTTC. Protein product: CASLNRDGSGYTF.

J is TRBJ2-7 and V is TRBV3-1 (or the pseudogene TRBV3-2); 9 nucleotides match TRBD1. Germline loops: CDR1 LGHDT, CDR2 YNNKEL (reference sequence). V lost 6 bases to trimming and J lost 4 bases; unmatched junction nucleotides: 10. The CDR3 runs 15 residues. The CDR3 coding sequence is TGTGCCAGCAGTTCCGGGACAGGGCCCTTTTACGAGCAGTACTTC. Encoded protein: CASSSGTGPFYEQYF.

This clone has just a few counts. The chain carries TRBV4-2 and TRBJ2-7; D unclear. In germline, CDR1 is LGHNA, CDR2 YNFKEQ. This CDR3 contains 15 residues. V was shortened by 4 bases and J by 3 bases, with 16 bases between the two germline ends. The CDR3 sequence: CASSPHSLGIYEQYF. CDR3 DNA sequence: TGTGCCAGCAGCCCCCATTCCCTGGGGATCTACGAGCAGTACTTC.

The V and J genes are TRBV24-1 and TRBJ2-1; TRBD1 aligns across 7 bases. The germline V gene has CDR1 KGHDR and CDR2 SFDVKD. With 2 bases clipped from V and 0 bases from J, the junction kept 3 bases outside the gene matches. The CDR3 runs 16 residues. The CDR3 here is CATSDYGQVSYNEQFF. CDR3 DNA sequence: TGTGCCACCAGTGATTACGGACAGGTCTCCTACAATGAGCAGTTCTTC.

The CDR3 nucleotides are TGTGCCAGCAGCGGACTAGCGGAGACCTCCTACGAGCAGTACTTC. Amino acid sequence: CASSGLAETSYEQYF. The chain has TRBV9 and TRBJ2-7; TRBD2 matches at 9 bases. With 3 bases clipped from V and 0 bases from J, the junction kept 4 bases outside the gene matches. Germline loops: CDR1 SGDLS, CDR2 YYNGEE. This CDR3 has 15 residues. Full variable domain (missing parts from reference TRBV9 and TRBJ2-7): DSGVTQTPKHLITATGQRVTLRCSPRSGDLSVYWYQQSLDQGLQFLIQYYNGEERAKGNILERFSAQQFPDLHSELNLSSLELGDSALYFCASSGLAETSYEQYFGPGTRLTVT.

The table lists this clone with a few counts. This chain uses TRBV10-2 with TRBJ1-4, with 7 bases lining up with TRBD1. Germline lookup yields CDR1 WSHSY and CDR2 SAAADI. Trimming removed 5 bases from V and 1 base from J; junction bases left unmatched: 1. This CDR3 is 14 amino acids long. The CDR3 loop reads CASSRQGTNEKLFF. The CDR3 bases are TGCGCCAGCAGTAGACAGGGAACTAATGAAAAACTGTTTTTT.

This clone has only one observation. The gene calls are TRBV6-2 or TRBV6-3 and TRBJ2-1, with D maybe TRBD2 (6 bases). The V gene's germline CDR1 is MNHEY and CDR2 SVGEGT. The CDR3 covers 16 residues. With 2 bases removed from V and 4 bases from J, the gap between germline ends came to 15 bases. The chain's CDR3 is CASSYGPGLSYNEQFF. The CDR3 region has the DNA TGTGCCAGCAGTTACGGCCCGGGACTCTCATACAATGAGCAGTTCTTC.

The genes are TRBV2 and TRBJ2-5, with D perhaps given as TRBD1 or TRBD2 (6 bases each). CDR3 length equals 13 residues. The V gene lost 8 bases and the J gene lost 4 bases, with 14 bases spanning the gap. Germline loops: CDR1 SNHLY, CDR2 FYNNEI. CDR3 in amino acids: CASGMGGVETQYF. The CDR3 nucleotides read TGTGCCAGCGGGATGGGGGGCGTAGAGACCCAGTACTTC.

The V call is TRBV19, the J call TRBJ2-1; D perhaps matches TRBD2 (5 bases). This CDR3 is 16 amino acids long. The V gene lost 3 bases and the J gene lost 0 bases, with 12 bases spanning the gap. CDR1 LNHDA and CDR2 SQIVND come from the germline V gene (reference sequence). The CDR3 DNA reads as TGTGCCAGTAGTATGGACCGGGGTAGCTCCTACAATGAGCAGTTCTTC. It encodes CASSMDRGSSYNEQFF.

This clone was seen a few times. V and J are TRBV3-1 (or the pseudogene TRBV3-2) and TRBJ2-2; 7 bases align to TRBD1. Germline loops: CDR1 LGHDT, CDR2 YNNKEL (reference sequence). This CDR3 has 15 amino acids. With 1 base clipped from V and 6 bases from J, the junction kept 5 bases outside the gene matches. The CDR3 region is CASSQGPQGSGELFF. DNA for the CDR3: TGTGCCAGCAGCCAAGGACCACAGGGGTCCGGGGAGCTGTTTTTT.

The chain links TRBV6-5 to TRBJ1-2; the D gene is possibly TRBD1 (6 bases). V was shortened by 2 bases and J by 4 bases, with 11 bases between the two germline ends. The CDR3 length is 14 residues. The germline V gene has CDR1 MNHEY and CDR2 SVGAGI. DNA of the CDR3: TGTGCCAGCAGTTACCAGGGGCGCCGCTATGGCTACACCTTC. Translation gives CASSYQGRRYGYTF.

The gene calls are TRBV7-9 and TRBJ2-7; TRBD1 or TRBD2 may be the D gene (6 bases each). The CDR3 extends over 13 amino acids. From germline, CDR1 is SEHNR and CDR2 FQNEAQ (reference sequence). V lost 3 bases and J 5 bases, leaving 11 bases between the germline ends. CDR3 bases: TGTGCCAGCAGCTTCGGGGGCAGGGACGAGCAGTACTTC. Protein: CASSFGGRDEQYF.

The chain has TRBV28 and TRBJ1-1; 8 bases align to TRBD1. The germline CDR1 and CDR2 sequences are MDHEN and SYDVKM. This CDR3 is built from 15 residues. J lost 1 base, V lost 5 bases, and 6 bases had no gene match. For the CDR3, the DNA is TGTGCCAGCAGTCCGGGGGACAGGCCGAACACTGAAGCTTTCTTT. Encoded protein: CASSPGDRPNTEAFF. The full variable domain, with the rest looked up from reference TRBV28 and TRBJ1-1, is DVKVTQSSRYLVKRTGEKVFLECVQDMDHENMFWYRQDPGLGLRLIYFSYDVKMKEKGDIPEGYSVSREKKERFSLILESASTNQTSMYLCASSPGDRPNTEAFFGQGTRLTVV.

This rearrangement joins TRBV5-3 to TRBJ1-2, with TRBD1 as a possible D gene (5 bases). TRBV5-3 is noted as an ORF with a role that remains uncertain. V was shortened by 2 bases and J by 1 base, with 9 bases between the two germline ends. The CDR3 runs 14 residues. The CDR3, as DNA: TGTGCCAGAAGCTTAGGACATATTAACTATGGCTACACCTTC. Its translation: CARSLGHINYGYTF.

V and J are TRBV5-1 and TRBJ2-1, with TRBD2 matching 13 bases. The CDR3 extends over 16 amino acids. The trim removed 2 bases at V and 5 bases at J, leaving 4 bases unmatched. Germline V gives CDR1 SGHRS, CDR2 YFSETQ. CDR3 nucleotide sequence: TGCGCCAGCAGCTTACTAGCGGGAGGGATACACAATGAGCAGTTCTTC. This encodes CASSLLAGGIHNEQFF.

The chain uses TRBV3-1 (or the pseudogene TRBV3-2) and TRBJ1-1, with a possible D match to TRBD1 (5 bases). V was cut by 5 bases and J by 6 bases, with 10 bases left in between. This CDR3 has 12 amino acids. The germline CDR1 and CDR2 sequences are LGHDT and YNNKEL (reference sequence). CDR3 residues: CASSFGGAEAFF. The DNA for the CDR3 is TGTGCCAGCAGCTTCGGGGGAGCTGAAGCTTTCTTT.

The rearrangement joins TRBV29-1 to TRBJ2-7; TRBD1 is a possible D gene (6 bases). Between the trimmed V and J ends, which lost 3 bases and 2 bases, there was a span of 11 bases. This CDR3 has 13 residues. Germline-derived CDR1 and CDR2 are SQVTM and ANQGSEA. Written as DNA, the CDR3 is TGCAGCGTTGAGGGGGACATTCCCTACGAGCAGTACTTC. The encoded protein is CSVEGDIPYEQYF.

This chain joins TRBV19 and TRBJ1-5, with a possible D match to TRBD1 (6 bases). The CDR3 totals 14 residues. The germline V gene has CDR1 LNHDA and CDR2 SQIVND (reference sequence). Trimming cost V 4 bases and J 1 base, with 8 bases left between them. The CDR3 protein is CASSNQGSNQPQHF. CDR3 coding DNA: TGTGCCAGTAGTAATCAGGGGAGCAATCAGCCCCAGCATTTT.

J is TRBJ2-7 and V is TRBV2; possibly TRBD1 for D (5 bases). Trimming cost V 7 bases and J 3 bases, with 10 bases left between them. Germline V CDR1 and CDR2: SNHLY, FYNNEI. The CDR3 sequence is 12 residues long. The CDR3 region has the DNA TGTGCCAGCATTTGGGGCCGCTACGAGCAGTACTTC. Translating gives CASIWGRYEQYF.

V and J are TRBV28 and TRBJ2-2; D might be TRBD1 (5 bases). Germline CDR1 and CDR2: MDHEN and SYDVKM. The CDR3 covers 14 residues. Trimming removed 1 base from V and 5 bases from J, with 8 bases in between. The DNA for the CDR3 is TGTGCCAGCAGTTTATTGGCAGGGACCGGGGAGCTGTTTTTT. As protein: CASSLLAGTGELFF.

The V and J genes are TRBV5-6 and TRBJ1-3, with 7 bases that match TRBD1. Losses at the gene ends were 4 bases for V and 5 bases for J; bases not matched to a gene: 6. Germline V gene data show CDR1 as SGHDT and CDR2 as YYEEEE. CDR3 size: 14 residues. The CDR3 bases are TGTGCCAGCAGCCCCGGGACAGCCCGAAACACCATATATTTT. Translated, it gives CASSPGTARNTIYF.

The chain employs TRBV27 and TRBJ1-1, with a tentative D call TRBD1 (5 bases). Germline CDR1 and CDR2: MNHEY and SMNVEV (reference sequence). Trimming removed 3 bases from V and 6 bases from J, with 8 bases in between. This CDR3 spans 12 amino acids. CDR3 nucleotides: TGTGCCAGCAGTTTGGAGGGGTCTGAAGCTTTCTTT. This sequence encodes CASSLEGSEAFF.

The chain recombines TRBV5-1 with TRBJ2-7; D is uncertain. The CDR3 extends over 13 amino acids. Trimming removed 3 bases from V and 3 bases from J, with 10 bases in between. Per germline, CDR1 SGHRS and CDR2 YFSETQ. This CDR3 is CASSSSSHYEQYF. Here the CDR3 DNA reads TGCGCCAGCAGCTCGTCCAGCCACTACGAGCAGTACTTC.

The J gene is TRBJ1-3, the V gene TRBV28; D unclear. CDR3 length: 12 residues. Germline V CDR1 and CDR2: MDHEN, SYDVKM. V was shortened by 3 bases and J by 3 bases, with 3 bases between the two germline ends. CDR3 residues: CASSFFGNTIYF. The CDR3 coding sequence is TGTGCCAGCAGTTTCTTTGGAAACACCATATATTTT.

This CDR3 reads CASTSSGQGSYEQYF. For the CDR3, the DNA is TGTGCCAGCACTTCCTCGGGACAGGGGAGCTACGAGCAGTACTTC. The chain uses TRBV28 and TRBJ2-7; 10 positions agree with TRBD1. Germline CDR1 and CDR2: MDHEN and SYDVKM. V was clipped by 7 bases and J by 3 bases; unmatched bases: 9. CDR3 size: 15 residues.

The chain carries TRBV24-1 and TRBJ1-1; 9 bases are shared with TRBD1. The length of the CDR3 is 15 residues. Germline trimming cut 3 bases from V and 1 base from J; bases unmatched to any gene: 2. Germline loops: CDR1 KGHDR, CDR2 SFDVKD. CDR3 sequence (DNA): TGTGCCACCAGTGATCCGACAGGGGGGAACACTGAAGCTTTCTTT. Its translation: CATSDPTGGNTEAFF.

V and J are TRBV5-5 and TRBJ2-6; D gene unclear. Looked up from germline, CDR1 is SGHKS and CDR2 is YYEKEE (reference sequence). V was pared by 2 bases and J by 4 bases, with 7 bases between. This CDR3 has 14 residues. CDR3 DNA sequence: TGTGCCAGCAGCTTAGCCCCCGGGGCCAACGTCCTGACTTTC. Residues: CASSLAPGANVLTF.

The chain carries TRBV5-4 and TRBJ1-2, with D possibly matching TRBD1 (5 bases). The germline V gene has CDR1 SGHNT and CDR2 YYREEE (reference sequence). CDR3 length equals 14 residues. V dropped 0 bases and J dropped 2 bases, with 8 bases sitting between them. Written as DNA, the CDR3 is TGTGCCAGCAGCTTGGCTGAGGGGAACTATGGCTACACCTTC. Translated: CASSLAEGNYGYTF.

This clone was recorded many times. This chain connects TRBV25-1 to TRBJ2-3, with 7 bases that match TRBD2. The trim removed 4 bases at V and 2 bases at J, leaving 6 bases unmatched. This CDR3 has 15 amino acids. Germline lookup yields CDR1 MGHDK and CDR2 SYGVNS. The CDR3 spells CASSVGSGYTDTQYF. The CDR3 nucleotides read TGTGCCAGCAGTGTGGGTAGCGGGTACACAGATACGCAGTATTTT.